A selection of T cell receptor beta chains follows, all from one sample in a study of T-cell reconstitution after alpha-beta-depleted transplantation in children. TCRdb reprocessed the PCR reads with MiXCR, giving one entry per CDR3 protein. Here the sample spans about 980,000 distinct CDR3 sequences, roughly 29% being singletons. The sequenced sample was PBMCs, mostly from graft donor cells, obtained 360 days after TCRalphabeta/CD19-depleted stem cell transplant. The receptors derive from a boy under two years old who had a stem cell transplant for SCID, so the T cells may come from the graft donor. Each CDR3 is given with its conserved first and last residue. Each record gives: CDR3 DNA, CDR3 protein, D gene, V gene, J gene, clone size. The D gene is left open where the match is weak. Only some rows state a clone size, as once, few, many or a class for expanded clones.

CDR3nt: TGTGCCAGCAGCACTAGCATACCAGAGTACGAGCAGTACTTC
CDR3aa: CASSTSIPEYEQYF
d_gene: -
v_gene: TRBV12-3/TRBV12-4
j_gene: TRBJ2-7
abundance: -

CDR3nt: TGTGCCAGCAGTTTTACAGCGGGGGCCTACCAAGAGACCCAGTACTTC
CDR3aa: CASSFTAGAYQETQYF
d_gene: TRBD2
v_gene: TRBV27
j_gene: TRBJ2-5
abundance: few

CDR3nt: TGTGCCAGCAGCTTATCACAGGGGAGCCGCGCACCCTCTGGGGCCAACGTCCTGACTTTC
CDR3aa: CASSLSQGSRAPSGANVLTF
d_gene: TRBD1
v_gene: TRBV6-2/TRBV6-3
j_gene: TRBJ2-6
abundance: few

CDR3nt: TGTGCCAGCAGTTCCGGACGACATTTTTACAATGAGCAGTTCTTC
CDR3aa: CASSSGRHFYNEQFF
d_gene: -
v_gene: TRBV6-5
j_gene: TRBJ2-1
abundance: few

CDR3nt: TGCGCCAGCAGCTTGGGATGGCTAGCGGGGGGCCTTTCCTACGAGCAGTACTTC
CDR3aa: CASSLGWLAGGLSYEQYF
d_gene: TRBD2
v_gene: TRBV5-1
j_gene: TRBJ2-7
abundance: -

CDR3nt: TGTGCCAGCAGTTTAAGGACTAGCCCAGGGGTCGGGGAGCTGTTTTTT
CDR3aa: CASSLRTSPGVGELFF
d_gene: TRBD2
v_gene: TRBV12-3/TRBV12-4
j_gene: TRBJ2-2
abundance: few

CDR3nt: TGTGCCAGCAGCCTCCGGGACACAAATCAGCCCCAGCATTTT
CDR3aa: CASSLRDTNQPQHF
d_gene: -
v_gene: TRBV4-2
j_gene: TRBJ1-5
abundance: few

CDR3nt: TGCGCCAGCAGCTTATGGGGTTTGGGCAAGAGCTCCTACGAGCAGTACTTC
CDR3aa: CASSLWGLGKSSYEQYF
d_gene: -
v_gene: TRBV5-1
j_gene: TRBJ2-7
abundance: -

CDR3nt: TGCGCCAGCAGCTTGGCCCCGGCCAACCAAGAGACCCAGTACTTC
CDR3aa: CASSLAPANQETQYF
d_gene: -
v_gene: TRBV5-1
j_gene: TRBJ2-5
abundance: few

CDR3nt: TGTGCCAGCAGTCCGGAACAGCTACCGGGACAGGGTTACGAGCAGTACTTC
CDR3aa: CASSPEQLPGQGYEQYF
d_gene: TRBD1
v_gene: TRBV27
j_gene: TRBJ2-7
abundance: -

CDR3nt: TGCGCCAGCAGCCAAGATAGGGGGACTGAGCAGTTCTTC
CDR3aa: CASSQDRGTEQFF
d_gene: -
v_gene: TRBV4-1
j_gene: TRBJ2-1
abundance: few

CDR3nt: TGTGCCAGCAGATTTCGGGCCGGCGAGACCCAGTACTTC
CDR3aa: CASRFRAGETQYF
d_gene: -
v_gene: TRBV14
j_gene: TRBJ2-5
abundance: few